The 9 T cell receptor beta chains given below trace back to one sample, sequenced in a study of shared clonotypes between healthy human individuals. Assay: immunoSEQ multiplex PCR; the TCRdb copy retains only in-frame clones and omits some. The sample lists 1.5 million to 1.9 million clones, around 98% seen once, with approximately 0.45% in the top ten. Sequencing used naive CD4+ T cells sorted from blood. Sample subset: CD45RA+ positively selected. Source of these receptors: a man aged 25-40 years in good health.

The chain links TRBV11-3 to TRBJ2-2; 9 nucleotides line up with TRBD2. The germline V gene encodes CDR1 SGHNT and CDR2 YENEEA. There are 17 residues in the CDR3. Germline trimming cut 5 bases from V and 4 bases from J; bases unmatched to any gene: 11. The CDR3 is CASSALAGLASTGELFF. As DNA, the CDR3 is TGTGCCAGCAGCGCCCTGGCGGGACTAGCAAGCACCGGGGAGCTGTTTTTT.

The chain links TRBV7-9 to TRBJ1-5; D uncertain. Germline CDR1 reads SEHNR; CDR2 reads FQNEAQ (reference sequence). This CDR3 contains 15 residues. V was shortened by 5 bases and J by 0 bases, with 11 bases between the two germline ends. CDR3 region: CASSPTQDSNQPQHF. The CDR3 bases are TGTGCCAGCAGCCCTACCCAGGATAGCAATCAGCCCCAGCATTTT. Using reference TRBV7-9 and TRBJ1-5 for the parts outside the CDR3, the full variable domain is DTGVSQNPRHKITKRGQNVTFRCDPISEHNRLYWYRQTLGQGPEFLTYFQNEAQLEKSRLLSDRFSAERPKGSFSTLEIQRTEQGDSAMYLCASSPTQDSNQPQHFGDGTRLSIL.

The chain recombines TRBV7-9 with TRBJ2-1; TRBD1 agrees at 9 bases. CDR1 SEHNR and CDR2 FQNEAQ come from the germline V gene (reference sequence). Trimming cost V 3 bases and J 7 bases; bases outside gene matches: 4. The CDR3 spans 14 residues. The CDR3 bases are TGTGCCAGCAGCTTCTGGGACAGGGAGAATGAGCAGTTCTTC. Its translation: CASSFWDRENEQFF.

This clone was seen once. J is TRBJ2-1 and V is TRBV7-9; D remains ambiguous. With 1 base removed from V and 1 base from J, the gap between germline ends came to 8 bases. This CDR3 has 15 amino acids. Looked up from germline, CDR1 is SEHNR and CDR2 is FQNEAQ (reference sequence). The CDR3 sequence: CASSLVRASYNEQFF. CDR3 DNA: TGTGCCAGCAGCTTAGTACGAGCTTCCTACAATGAGCAGTTCTTC.

The chain employs TRBV5-1 and TRBJ2-7, with 8 bases lining up with TRBD2. Germline V gives CDR1 SGHRS, CDR2 YFSETQ. The CDR3 length is 15 residues. V shed 5 bases, J shed 1 base, and the junction held 8 bases outside the gene matches. CDR3 sequence reads: CASSQSGLASYEQYF. CDR3 DNA sequence: TGCGCCAGCAGTCAATCCGGACTAGCATCCTACGAGCAGTACTTC.

The rearrangement uses TRBV7-2 and TRBJ1-4; TRBD1 is a possible D gene (6 bases). From germline, CDR1 is SGHTA and CDR2 FQGNSA. Trimming left V 5 bases short and J 8 bases short, with 12 bases between. This CDR3 has 13 amino acids. The CDR3 DNA reads as TGTGCCAGCAGCCCCATCCAGGGGGAAAAACTGTTTTTT. Protein: CASSPIQGEKLFF.

V and J are TRBV21-1 and TRBJ1-1; TRBD1, the table's D call, was not compared with the DNA. TRBV21-1 is reported as a pseudogene. The CDR3 extends over 11 amino acids. CDR3 DNA sequence: TGTGCCCCAGGACACCACCCTGAAGCTTTCTTT. It is translated as CAPGHHPEAFF.

This clone has just one count. This rearrangement joins TRBV30 to TRBJ1-2; D unclear. The CDR3 is 12 amino acids. V gave up 0 bases and J gave up 4 bases, with 6 bases separating them. Germline-derived CDR1 and CDR2 are GTSNPN and SVGIG (reference sequence). CDR3 DNA sequence: TGTGCCTGGAGTGTACGCACCTATGGCTACACCTTC. Protein sequence: CAWSVRTYGYTF.

The chain carries TRBV7-2 and TRBJ2-6, with a weak D call TRBD2 (5 bases). The CDR3 spans 13 residues. V was trimmed by 5 bases and J by 4 bases, leaving 6 bases between them. Germline loops: CDR1 SGHTA, CDR2 FQGNSA. CDR3 sequence reads: CASSREGANVLTF. The CDR3 DNA sequence: TGTGCCAGCAGCAGGGAGGGGGCCAACGTCCTGACTTTC.